Shown below are 17 T cell receptor beta chains from a single sample sequenced in a study of blood T cells in healthy people across ages. Primed by a sample-barcoded 5' primer and a J-beta primer mix, a second PCR proceeded for 7 to 11 cycles. TCRdb analysed the 5' RACE reads with MiXCR anew, one entry per CDR3 protein. Of 800,000 to 1,000,000 distinct CDR3 sequences detected, roughly 48% appear once; the ten largest clones hold around an eighth. Sequenced: blood. The receptor source for this set is a young man in good health.

This clonotype was counted between two and nine times. The chain recombines TRBV7-3 with TRBJ2-5; no reliable D call. The CDR3 spans 15 residues. Per germline, CDR1 SGHTA and CDR2 FQGTGA. Trimming took off 0 bases at V and 1 base at J, with 9 bases between the two ends. CDR3 in amino acids: CASSLTRSFQETQYF. In DNA form, the CDR3 reads TGTGCCAGCAGCTTAACGCGCAGCTTCCAAGAGACCCAGTACTTC.

The chain combines TRBV29-1 with TRBJ2-3; no clear D. This CDR3 spans 11 amino acids. The V gene's germline CDR1 is SQVTM and CDR2 ANQGSEA. Trimming cost V 4 bases and J 2 bases, with 4 bases left between them. In nucleotides, the CDR3 is TGCAGCGTTGGACTCACAGATACGCAGTATTTT. Its protein product is CSVGLTDTQYF.

V gene TRBV20-1 combines with J gene TRBJ2-3, with 12 bases that match TRBD1. This CDR3 spans 16 amino acids. V dropped 6 bases and J dropped 5; count of bases not matched to a gene: 12. Germline CDR1 and CDR2: DFQATT and SNEGSKA (reference sequence). The CDR3 nucleotides read TGCAGTGCCCTAACACCGGGACAGGGGGCCGGAGATACGCAGTATTTT. Residues: CSALTPGQGAGDTQYF.

This clonotype was found a few times. The chain carries TRBV7-8 and TRBJ1-2, with D perhaps matching TRBD1 (6 bases). The CDR3 contains 12 residues. Deletions cut 5 bases from V and 8 bases from J, with 12 bases between. Germline CDR1 reads SGHVS; CDR2 reads FQNEAQ. CDR3 DNA sequence: TGTGCCAGCAGCACCTTACAGGGAGGCTACACCTTC. Encoded protein: CASSTLQGGYTF.

The V call is TRBV5-1, the J call TRBJ1-4; 7 bases are shared with TRBD1. Germline loops: CDR1 SGHRS, CDR2 YFSETQ. This CDR3 has 14 residues. V lost 5 bases and J lost 8; bases outside the gene matches: 9. CDR3 sequence reads: CASSVGTADEKLFF. DNA for the CDR3: TGCGCCAGCAGTGTGGGGACAGCCGACGAAAAACTGTTTTTT. The complete variable domain, with remaining parts taken from reference TRBV5-1 and TRBJ1-4, reads KAGVTQTPRYLIKTRGQQVTLSCSPISGHRSVSWYQQTPGQGLQFLFEYFSETQRNKGNFPGRFSGRQFSNSRSEMNVSTLELGDSALYLCASSVGTADEKLFFGSGTQLSVL.

A remark on this clonotype: The junction shows a germline mismatch at one end, possibly a read error. V is TRBV6-4 and J is TRBJ2-1; D remains unclear. The CDR3 is 13 amino acids. CDR1 is MRHNA, CDR2 SNTAGT, per germline. Written as DNA, the CDR3 is TGTGCCGGCAGTGCCAGCTCCTACAATGAGCAGTTCTTC. As protein: CAGSASSYNEQFF.

CDR3 sequence: CASSRSPNTDTQYF. Here the CDR3 DNA reads TGTGCCAGCAGTCGGTCGCCGAACACAGATACGCAGTATTTT. This chain uses TRBV27 with TRBJ2-3, with unresolved D. The V and J ends lost 5 bases and 2 bases respectively, with 11 bases between them. CDR1 is MNHEY, CDR2 SMNVEV, per germline (reference sequence). The CDR3 runs to 14 residues.

The J gene is TRBJ1-1, the V gene TRBV18; tentatively, D is TRBD1 (5 bases). Trimming took off 3 bases at V and 5 bases at J, with 16 bases between the two ends. The CDR3 runs 15 residues. CDR1 KGHSH and CDR2 LQKENI come from the germline V gene. The CDR3 nucleotides read TGTGCCAGCTCACCTTTCCGGGACTTTAGGACTGAAGCTTTCTTT. The encoded protein is CASSPFRDFRTEAFF.

This clonotype was seen more than once but under ten times. The rearrangement joins TRBV3-1 to TRBJ1-5, with D unclear. Looked up from germline, CDR1 is LGHDT and CDR2 is YNNKEL (reference sequence). Trimming took 5 bases from V and 2 from J, leaving 10 bases between them. The CDR3 is 14 amino acids. CDR3 sequence: CASSASLGNQPQHF. The CDR3 nucleotides read TGTGCCAGCAGCGCCTCGTTGGGCAATCAGCCCCAGCATTTT.

This clonotype was recorded a few times. Written as DNA, the CDR3 is TGTGCCAGCAGTCTCAGGGTATTTGGAGAAAAACTGTTTTTT. This gives the protein CASSLRVFGEKLFF. V usage is TRBV27 and J usage is TRBJ1-4; perhaps TRBD1 as D (5 bases). CDR1 and CDR2 (germline): MNHEY, SMNVEV (reference sequence). The CDR3 contains 14 residues. Trimming shortened V by 5 bases and J by 8 bases, and 15 bases separated the two germline ends.

The V and J genes are TRBV7-9 and TRBJ2-1; D not resolved. With 5 bases removed from V and 5 bases from J, the gap between germline ends came to 13 bases. CDR1 is SEHNR, CDR2 FQNEAQ, per germline (reference sequence). This CDR3 contains 14 residues. CDR3 sequence (DNA): TGTGCCAGCAGCCCTGACGTGGTCAACAATGAGCAGTTCTTC. Encoded protein: CASSPDVVNNEQFF.

On this clonotype itself: One end of the junction does not line up with germline, which may come from a read error. The V gene is TRBV11-3, the J gene TRBJ2-1, with 7 bases identical to TRBD2. The CDR3 runs to 14 residues. The germline V gene encodes CDR1 SGHNT and CDR2 YENEEA. The CDR3 DNA is TGTGCCAGCAGCTTAGGACTCGGGGGGAATGGGCAGTTCTTC. Amino acid sequence: CASSLGLGGNGQFF.

This clonotype came up many times. Sequence at one end of the junction differs from germline and may be a read error. The chain links TRBV6-2 or TRBV6-3 to TRBJ1-2, with 7 bases that match TRBD1. This CDR3 has 13 amino acids. In germline, CDR1 is MNHEY, CDR2 SVGEGT. The CDR3 DNA is TGTGCCAGCAGACCCGACAGGGCCTATCGCTACACCTTC. Translated, it gives CASRPDRAYRYTF.

This clonotype was observed a handful of times. The chain employs TRBV29-1 and TRBJ2-7; D may match TRBD1 or TRBD2 (5 bases each). The ends were cut back, 4 bases at V and 1 base at J, with 17 bases in the middle. The germline V gene has CDR1 SQVTM and CDR2 ANQGSEA. The CDR3 contains 15 residues. The CDR3 here is CSVVGEGMESYEQYF. CDR3 DNA sequence: TGCAGCGTTGTTGGAGAGGGGATGGAGTCCTACGAGCAGTACTTC.

The chain uses TRBV5-1 and TRBJ2-7, with 7 bases aligning to TRBD1. The CDR3 has 14 amino acids. The junction had 7 bases not matched to a gene; V was cut back by 7 bases and J by 0 bases. Germline V CDR1 and CDR2: SGHRS, YFSETQ. CDR3 DNA: TGCGCCAGCGTACAGGGGTCGTCCTCCTACGAGCAGTACTTC. Amino acids: CASVQGSSSYEQYF.

This clonotype was detected only a few times. The chain joins TRBV4-2 to TRBJ2-5, with TRBD2 identical over 13 bases. There are 16 residues in the CDR3. The V segment lost 4 bases and the J segment 3 bases; nucleotides outside the gene matches: 5. Germline CDR1 LGHNA, CDR2 YNFKEQ. The DNA of the CDR3 is TGTGCCAGCAGCCTCAGGACTAGCGGGGGAGAAGAGACCCAGTACTTC. Its translation: CASSLRTSGGEETQYF.

About this clonotype itself: A much larger clone is a single base away; this may be a read error. The J gene is TRBJ2-5, the V gene TRBV29-1; possibly TRBD2 for D (5 bases). Germline lookup yields CDR1 SQVTM and CDR2 ANQGSEA. This CDR3 has 12 amino acids. The V end was cut by 3 bases, the J end by 5 bases, with 10 bases between. The CDR3 bases are TGCAGCGTTGACTGGGGAGACGAGACCCAGTACTTC. It is translated as CSVDWGDETQYF.